This T cell receptor beta chain was sequenced for a study of early stage breast cancer tumors. Study summary: Among around 12 ER+/PR+/HER2- tumors, eight were ductal, four lobular.

This CDR3 is 16 amino acids long. CDR1 and CDR2 (germline): MNHEY, SVGAGI. Trimming removed 2 bases from V and 7 bases from J; junction bases left unmatched: 14. Each sample had two DNA replicates, 0.5 ug blood or about 1.5 ug tissue. Assay: immunoSEQ multiplex PCR; the TCRdb copy retains only in-frame clones and omits some. This table has about 28,000 clones, roughly 78% appearing once. Sequencing was done on a sample of blood. The chain couples TRBV6-5 to TRBJ2-7; 7 bases line up with TRBD1. The clonotype was recovered from a person aged 55 to 70 with breast cancer. The CDR3 DNA reads as TGTGCCAGCAGTTACCCAGCCCGGGACAGAACCGGGGAGCAGTACTTC. Translated: CASSYPARDRTGEQYF.